The present T cell receptor (beta chain) was sequenced within a study of blood T cells in healthy people across ages. Looking at the study overall: The capture of about one barcoded beta molecule per two T cells was achieved by template switching.

Together with a sample-barcoded 5' primer, a J-beta primer mix was included in a second PCR lasting roughly 6 to 12 cycles. MiXCR was run by TCRdb on the 5' RACE reads, yielding one entry per CDR3 protein. The sample lists 600,000 to 650,000 distinct CDR3 sequences, 58% occurring once. Germline values: CDR1 SGHRS, CDR2 YFSETQ. The trim removed 4 bases at V and 9 bases at J, leaving 4 bases unmatched. The CDR3 is 14 residues long. The gene calls are TRBV5-1 and TRBJ1-6; 10 bases agree with TRBD1. The sample consisted of blood. This clonotype originated in a man between 60 and 75 years old in good health. The DNA of the CDR3 is TGCGCCAGCAGCGAGGGACAGGGGATTTCACCCCTCCACTTT. Translating gives CASSEGQGISPLHF.